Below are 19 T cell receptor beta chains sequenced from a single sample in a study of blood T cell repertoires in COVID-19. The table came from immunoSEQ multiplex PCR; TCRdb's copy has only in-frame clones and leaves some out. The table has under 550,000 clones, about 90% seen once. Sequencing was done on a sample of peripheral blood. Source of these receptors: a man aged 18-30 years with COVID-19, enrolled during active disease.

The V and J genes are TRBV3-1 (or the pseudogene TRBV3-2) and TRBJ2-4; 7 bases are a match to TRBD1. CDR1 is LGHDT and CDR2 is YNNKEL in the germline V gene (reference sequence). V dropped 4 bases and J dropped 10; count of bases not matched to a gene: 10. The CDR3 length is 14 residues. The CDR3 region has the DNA TGTGCCAGCAGCCTTTTAGGGACAGAACAAATTCAGTACTTC. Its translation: CASSLLGTEQIQYF.

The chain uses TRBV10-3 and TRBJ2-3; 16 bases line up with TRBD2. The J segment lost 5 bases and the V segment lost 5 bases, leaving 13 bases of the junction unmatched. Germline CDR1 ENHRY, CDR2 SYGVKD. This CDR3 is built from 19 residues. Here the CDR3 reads CAISPGTSGRAQSRDTQYF. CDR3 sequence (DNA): TGTGCCATCAGTCCAGGGACTAGCGGGAGGGCCCAGAGTCGAGATACGCAGTATTTT.

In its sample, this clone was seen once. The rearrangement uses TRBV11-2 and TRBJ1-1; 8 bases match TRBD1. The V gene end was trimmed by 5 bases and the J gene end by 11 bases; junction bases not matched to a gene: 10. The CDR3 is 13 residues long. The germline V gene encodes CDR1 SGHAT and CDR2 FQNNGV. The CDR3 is CASSLDRGAWAFF. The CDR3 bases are TGTGCCAGCAGCCTCGACAGGGGAGCGTGGGCTTTCTTT.

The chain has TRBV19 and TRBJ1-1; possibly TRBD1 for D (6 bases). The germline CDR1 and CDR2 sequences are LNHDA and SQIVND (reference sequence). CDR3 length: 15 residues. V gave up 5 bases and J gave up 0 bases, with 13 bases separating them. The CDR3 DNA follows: TGTGCCAGTAGTCTTTTGGGACAAATGAACACTGAAGCTTTCTTT. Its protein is CASSLLGQMNTEAFF.

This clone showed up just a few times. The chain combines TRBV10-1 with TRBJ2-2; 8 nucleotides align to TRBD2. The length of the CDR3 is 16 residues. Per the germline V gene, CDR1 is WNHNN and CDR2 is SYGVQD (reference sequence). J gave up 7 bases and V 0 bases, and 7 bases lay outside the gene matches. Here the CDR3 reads CASSESVSGSIGELFF. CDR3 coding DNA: TGCGCCAGCAGTGAGTCGGTGAGCGGGAGCATCGGGGAGCTGTTTTTT.

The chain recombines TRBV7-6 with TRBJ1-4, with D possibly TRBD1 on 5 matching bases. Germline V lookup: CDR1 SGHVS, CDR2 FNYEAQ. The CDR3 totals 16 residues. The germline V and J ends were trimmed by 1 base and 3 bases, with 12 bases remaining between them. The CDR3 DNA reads TGTGCCAGCAGCTTAGAAAGGGCGGGGGCTAATGAAAAACTGTTTTTT. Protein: CASSLERAGANEKLFF.

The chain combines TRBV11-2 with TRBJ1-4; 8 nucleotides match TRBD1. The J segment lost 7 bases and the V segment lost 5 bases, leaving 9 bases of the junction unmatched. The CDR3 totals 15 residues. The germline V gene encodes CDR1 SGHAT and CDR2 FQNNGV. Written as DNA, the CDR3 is TGTGCCAGCAGCCTCAGGGGGCAGGAATCTGAAAAACTGTTTTTT. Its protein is CASSLRGQESEKLFF.

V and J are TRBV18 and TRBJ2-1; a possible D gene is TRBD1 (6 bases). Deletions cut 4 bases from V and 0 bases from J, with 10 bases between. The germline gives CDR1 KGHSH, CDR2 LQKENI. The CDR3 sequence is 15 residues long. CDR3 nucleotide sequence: TGTGCCAGCTCACTTACAGGGTACTCCTACAATGAGCAGTTCTTC. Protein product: CASSLTGYSYNEQFF.

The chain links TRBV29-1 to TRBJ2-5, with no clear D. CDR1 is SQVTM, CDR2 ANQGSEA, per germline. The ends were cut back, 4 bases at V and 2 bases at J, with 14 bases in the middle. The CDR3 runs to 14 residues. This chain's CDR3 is CSVAGVAEQETQYF. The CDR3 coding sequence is TGCAGCGTTGCCGGTGTAGCCGAACAAGAGACCCAGTACTTC.

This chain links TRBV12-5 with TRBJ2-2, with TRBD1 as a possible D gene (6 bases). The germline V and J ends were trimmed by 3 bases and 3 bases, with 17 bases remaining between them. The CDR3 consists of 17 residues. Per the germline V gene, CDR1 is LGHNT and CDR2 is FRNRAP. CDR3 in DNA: TGTGCTAGTGGTTTAGGGGGATTCGGAGCTGACACCGGGGAGCTGTTTTTT. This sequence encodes CASGLGGFGADTGELFF.

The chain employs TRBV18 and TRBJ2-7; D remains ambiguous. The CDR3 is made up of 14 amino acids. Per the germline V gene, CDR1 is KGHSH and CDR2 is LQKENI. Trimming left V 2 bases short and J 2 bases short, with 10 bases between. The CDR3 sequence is CASSPSGGPYEQYF. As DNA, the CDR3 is TGTGCCAGCTCACCAAGTGGCGGCCCCTACGAGCAGTACTTC.

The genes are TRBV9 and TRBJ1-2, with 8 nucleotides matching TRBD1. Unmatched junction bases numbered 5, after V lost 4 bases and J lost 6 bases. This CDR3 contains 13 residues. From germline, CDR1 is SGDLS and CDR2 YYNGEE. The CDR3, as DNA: TGTGCCAGCAGCTCGGGACAGGCTCATGGCTACACCTTC. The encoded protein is CASSSGQAHGYTF.

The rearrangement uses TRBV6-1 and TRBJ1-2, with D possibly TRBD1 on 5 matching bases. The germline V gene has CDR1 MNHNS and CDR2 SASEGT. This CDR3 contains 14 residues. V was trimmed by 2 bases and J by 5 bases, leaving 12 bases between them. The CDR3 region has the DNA TGTGCCAGCAGTGAATGGCCGTCAGGGTATGGCTACACCTTC. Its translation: CASSEWPSGYGYTF.

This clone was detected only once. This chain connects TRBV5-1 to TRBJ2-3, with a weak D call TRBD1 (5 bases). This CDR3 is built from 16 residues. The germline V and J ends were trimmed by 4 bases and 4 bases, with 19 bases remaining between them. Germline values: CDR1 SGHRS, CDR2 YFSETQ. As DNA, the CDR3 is TGCGCCAGCAGCGGGGCGGCACCGGGTTGGGCAGATACGCAGTATTTT. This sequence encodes CASSGAAPGWADTQYF.

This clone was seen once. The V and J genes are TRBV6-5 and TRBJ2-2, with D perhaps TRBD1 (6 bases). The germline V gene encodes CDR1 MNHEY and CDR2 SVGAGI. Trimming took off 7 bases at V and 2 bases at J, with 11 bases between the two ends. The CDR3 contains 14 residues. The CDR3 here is CASKGHTNTGELFF. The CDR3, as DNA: TGTGCCAGCAAGGGACACACTAACACCGGGGAGCTGTTTTTT.

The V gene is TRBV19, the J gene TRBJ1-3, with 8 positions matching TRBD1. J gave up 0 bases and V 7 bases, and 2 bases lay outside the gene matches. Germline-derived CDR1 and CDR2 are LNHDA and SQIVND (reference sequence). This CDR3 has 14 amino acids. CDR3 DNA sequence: TGTGCCAGTAAGGGACAGGTCTCTGGAAACACCATATATTTT. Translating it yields CASKGQVSGNTIYF. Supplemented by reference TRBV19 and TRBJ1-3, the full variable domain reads DGGITQSPKYLFRKEGQNVTLSCEQNLNHDAMYWYRQDPGQGLRLIYYSQIVNDFQKGDIAEGYSVSREKKESFPLTVTSAQKNPTAFYLCASKGQVSGNTIYFGEGSWLTVV.

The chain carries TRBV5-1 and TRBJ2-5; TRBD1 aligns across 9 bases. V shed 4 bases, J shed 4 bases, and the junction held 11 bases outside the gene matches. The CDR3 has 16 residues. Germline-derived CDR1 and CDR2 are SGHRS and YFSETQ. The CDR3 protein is CASSQQGARVAETQYF. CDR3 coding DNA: TGCGCCAGCAGCCAACAGGGGGCGCGTGTTGCAGAGACCCAGTACTTC.

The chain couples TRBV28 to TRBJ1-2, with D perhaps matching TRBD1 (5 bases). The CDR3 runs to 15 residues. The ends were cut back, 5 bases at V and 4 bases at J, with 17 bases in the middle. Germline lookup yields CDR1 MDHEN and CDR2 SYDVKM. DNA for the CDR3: TGTGCCAGCAGTGAAGGTCGGGGGATGGCCTATGGCTACACCTTC. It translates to CASSEGRGMAYGYTF.

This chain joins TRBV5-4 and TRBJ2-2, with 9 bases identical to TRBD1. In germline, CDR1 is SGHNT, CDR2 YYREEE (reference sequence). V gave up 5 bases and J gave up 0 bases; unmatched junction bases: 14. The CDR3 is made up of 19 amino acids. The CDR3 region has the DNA TGTGCCAGCAGACCAACAGGGGGCCAAAGTTTTACGAACACCGGGGAGCTGTTTTTT. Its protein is CASRPTGGQSFTNTGELFF. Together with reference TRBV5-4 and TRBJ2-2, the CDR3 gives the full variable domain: ETGVTQSPTHLIKTRGQQVTLRCSSQSGHNTVSWYQQALGQGPQFIFQYYREEENGRGNFPPRFSGLQFPNYSSELNVNALELDDSALYLCASRPTGGQSFTNTGELFFGEGSRLTVL.